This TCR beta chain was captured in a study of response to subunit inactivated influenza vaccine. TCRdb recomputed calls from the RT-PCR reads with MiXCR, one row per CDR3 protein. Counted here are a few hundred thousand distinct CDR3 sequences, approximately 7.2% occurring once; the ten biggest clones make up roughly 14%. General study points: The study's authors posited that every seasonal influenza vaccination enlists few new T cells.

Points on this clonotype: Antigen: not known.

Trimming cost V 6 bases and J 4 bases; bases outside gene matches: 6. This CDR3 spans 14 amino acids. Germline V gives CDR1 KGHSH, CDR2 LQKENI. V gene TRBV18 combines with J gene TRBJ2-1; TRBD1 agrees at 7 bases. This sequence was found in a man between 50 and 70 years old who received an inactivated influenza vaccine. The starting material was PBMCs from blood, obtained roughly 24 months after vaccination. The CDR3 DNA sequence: TGTGCCAGCTCGGGGACAGAATCATACAATGAGCAGTTCTTC. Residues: CASSGTESYNEQFF.